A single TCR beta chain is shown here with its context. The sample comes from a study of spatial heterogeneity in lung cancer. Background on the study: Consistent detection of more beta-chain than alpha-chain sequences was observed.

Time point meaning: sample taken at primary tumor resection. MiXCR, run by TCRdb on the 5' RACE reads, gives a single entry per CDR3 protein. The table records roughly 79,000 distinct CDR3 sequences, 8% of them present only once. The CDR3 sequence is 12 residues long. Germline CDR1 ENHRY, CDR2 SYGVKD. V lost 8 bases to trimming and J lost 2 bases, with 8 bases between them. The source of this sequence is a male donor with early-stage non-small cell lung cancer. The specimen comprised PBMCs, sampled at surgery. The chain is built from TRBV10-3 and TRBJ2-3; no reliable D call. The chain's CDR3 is CAISAITDTQYF. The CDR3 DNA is TGTGCCATCTCGGCGATCACAGATACGCAGTATTTT.